This entry features one TCR beta chain sequence. Antigen unknown. These data come from a study of human T cells and chemical hapten exposure. In the original processing: Samples contained a median of approximately 100,000 TCRs, with a range of roughly 23,224 to 700,000. TCRdb used MiXCR to reprocess the RACE reads, holding one entry per CDR3 protein. What appears here as the V and J calls and clone size reflects TCRdb's work, not the paper's. The sample shows roughly 43,000 distinct CDR3 sequences, around 3.6% of them seen only once. Indicated time point: healthy volunteer bleed at 6 weeks. Total RNA was isolated from unfractionated whole blood. General study findings and limits: Sensitizing to DPC left TCRs with a frequency above 1 in 1000 unaltered.

The CDR3 length is 15 residues. The germline V gene has CDR1 SQVTM and CDR2 ANQGSEA. Unmatched junction bases numbered 3, after V lost 6 bases and J lost 0 bases. The chain carries TRBV29-1 and TRBJ2-3; TRBD2 matches at 13 bases. What was sequenced was whole blood. This receptor was identified in a human donor in good health. Some clones in this sample may be carry-over from other donors' samples. CDR3 loop: CSVGTSGTSTDTQYF. The CDR3 DNA is TGCAGCGTGGGGACTAGCGGGACTAGCACAGATACGCAGTATTTT.